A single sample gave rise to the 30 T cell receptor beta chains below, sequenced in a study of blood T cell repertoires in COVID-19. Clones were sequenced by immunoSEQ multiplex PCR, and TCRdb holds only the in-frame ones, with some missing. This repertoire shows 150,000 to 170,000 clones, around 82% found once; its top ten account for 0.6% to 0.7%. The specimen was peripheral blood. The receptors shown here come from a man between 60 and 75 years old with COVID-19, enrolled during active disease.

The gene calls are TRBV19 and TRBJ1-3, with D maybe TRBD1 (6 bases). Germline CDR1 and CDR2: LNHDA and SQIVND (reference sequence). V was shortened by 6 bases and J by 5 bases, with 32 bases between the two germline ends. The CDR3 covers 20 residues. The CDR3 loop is CASSPRGSTSSWGQRNTIYF. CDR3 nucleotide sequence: TGTGCCAGTAGCCCACGAGGAAGCACCTCCTCGTGGGGGCAGCGAAACACCATATATTTT.

The CDR3 DNA is TGTGCCATCAGTTGGGAGGGCAATGAGCAGTTCTTC. This gives the protein CAISWEGNEQFF. The chain couples TRBV10-3 to TRBJ2-1; 7 nucleotides match TRBD2. Germline lookup yields CDR1 ENHRY and CDR2 SYGVKD. The CDR3 contains 12 residues. The ends lost 5 bases at V and 6 bases at J; junction bases unmatched: 1.

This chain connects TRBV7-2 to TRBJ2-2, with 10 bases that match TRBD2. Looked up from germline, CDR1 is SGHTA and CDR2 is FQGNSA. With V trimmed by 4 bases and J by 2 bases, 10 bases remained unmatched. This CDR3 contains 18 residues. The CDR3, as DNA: TGTGCCAGCAGCTCGAGAGGGACTAGCGCAACTAACACCGGGGAGCTGTTTTTT. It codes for CASSSRGTSATNTGELFF.

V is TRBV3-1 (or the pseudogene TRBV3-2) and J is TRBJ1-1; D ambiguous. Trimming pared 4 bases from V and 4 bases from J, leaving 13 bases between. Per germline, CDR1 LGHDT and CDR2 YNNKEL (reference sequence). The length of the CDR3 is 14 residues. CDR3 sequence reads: CASSLQEVSTEAFF. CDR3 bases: TGTGCCAGCAGCCTCCAGGAGGTCTCCACTGAAGCTTTCTTT.

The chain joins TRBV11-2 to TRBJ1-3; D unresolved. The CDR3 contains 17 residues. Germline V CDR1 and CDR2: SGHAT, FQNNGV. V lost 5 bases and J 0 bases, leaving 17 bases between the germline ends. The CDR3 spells CASSLMMTSSSGNTIYF. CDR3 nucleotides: TGTGCCAGCAGCCTAATGATGACATCCTCCTCTGGAAACACCATATATTTT. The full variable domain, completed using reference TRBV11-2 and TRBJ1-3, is EAGVAQSPRYKIIEKRQSVAFWCNPISGHATLYWYQQILGQGPKLLIQFQNNGVVDDSQLPKDRFSAERLKGVDSTLKIQPAKLEDSAVYLCASSLMMTSSSGNTIYFGEGSWLTVV.

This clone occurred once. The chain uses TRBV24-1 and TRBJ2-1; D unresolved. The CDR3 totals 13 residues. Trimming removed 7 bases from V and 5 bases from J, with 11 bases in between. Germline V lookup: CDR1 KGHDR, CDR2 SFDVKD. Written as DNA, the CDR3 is TGTGCCACCAGGTTCCAGAACAACAATGAGCAGTTCTTC. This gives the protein CATRFQNNNEQFF.

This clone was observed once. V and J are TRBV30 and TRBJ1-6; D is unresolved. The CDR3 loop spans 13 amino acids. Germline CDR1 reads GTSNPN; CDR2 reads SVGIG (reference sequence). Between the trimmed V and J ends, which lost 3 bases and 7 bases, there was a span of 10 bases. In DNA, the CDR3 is TGTGCCTGGAGCGAGCGAAGGAATTCACCCCTCCACTTT. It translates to CAWSERRNSPLHF.

CDR3 nucleotide sequence: TGTGCCAGCAGAGAACTTGAGGGGGTTGCTAACTATGGCTACACCTTC. Protein: CASRELEGVANYGYTF. The J gene is TRBJ1-2, the V gene TRBV2, with a possible D match to TRBD1 (6 bases). Trimming shortened V by 6 bases and J by 0 bases, and 17 bases separated the two germline ends. This CDR3 has 16 residues. Germline CDR1 is SNHLY and CDR2 is FYNNEI.

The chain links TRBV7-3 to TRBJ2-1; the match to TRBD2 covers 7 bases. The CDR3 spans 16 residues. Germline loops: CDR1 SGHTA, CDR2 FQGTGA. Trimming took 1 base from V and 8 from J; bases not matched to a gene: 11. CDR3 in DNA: TGTGCCAGCAGCTTAAGGGCGGGAGAACCTAGCTATGAGCAGTTCTTC. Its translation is CASSLRAGEPSYEQFF.

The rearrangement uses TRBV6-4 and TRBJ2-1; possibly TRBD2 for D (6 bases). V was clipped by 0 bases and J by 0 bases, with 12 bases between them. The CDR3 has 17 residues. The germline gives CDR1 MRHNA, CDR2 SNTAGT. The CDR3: CASSDSIAESSYNEQFF. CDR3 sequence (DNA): TGTGCCAGCAGTGACTCGATAGCGGAGAGCTCCTACAATGAGCAGTTCTTC.

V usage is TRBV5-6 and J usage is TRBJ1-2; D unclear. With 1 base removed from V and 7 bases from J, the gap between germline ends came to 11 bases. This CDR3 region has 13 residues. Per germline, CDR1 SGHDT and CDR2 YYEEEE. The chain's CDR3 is CASSLMGVAGYTF. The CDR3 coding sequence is TGTGCCAGCAGCTTGATGGGAGTGGCTGGCTACACCTTC.

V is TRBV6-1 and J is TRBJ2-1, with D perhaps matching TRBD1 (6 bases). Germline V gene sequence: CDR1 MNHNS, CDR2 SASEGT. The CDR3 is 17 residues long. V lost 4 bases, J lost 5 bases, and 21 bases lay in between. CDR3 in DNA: TGTGCCAGCAGTGTAGAAACAATTCCCGGGACAAACAATGAGCAGTTCTTC. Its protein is CASSVETIPGTNNEQFF.

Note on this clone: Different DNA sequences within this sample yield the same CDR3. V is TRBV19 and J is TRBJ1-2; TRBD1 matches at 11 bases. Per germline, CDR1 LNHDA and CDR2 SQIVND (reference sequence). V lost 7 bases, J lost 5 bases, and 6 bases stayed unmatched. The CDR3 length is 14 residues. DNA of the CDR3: TGTGCCAGTAATCCGGGACAGGGGGGGTATGGCTACACCTTC. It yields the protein CASNPGQGGYGYTF.

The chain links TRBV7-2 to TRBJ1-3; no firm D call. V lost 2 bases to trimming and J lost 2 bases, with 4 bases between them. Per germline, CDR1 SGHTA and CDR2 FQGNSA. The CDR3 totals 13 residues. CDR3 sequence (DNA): TGTGCCAGCAGCTTATCGGCTGGAAACACCATATATTTT. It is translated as CASSLSAGNTIYF.

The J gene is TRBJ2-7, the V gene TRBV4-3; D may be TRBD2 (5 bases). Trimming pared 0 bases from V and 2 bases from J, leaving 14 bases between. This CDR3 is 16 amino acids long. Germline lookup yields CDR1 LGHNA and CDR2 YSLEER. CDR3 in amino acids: CASSQDFGNPTYEQYF. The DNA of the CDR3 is TGCGCCAGCAGCCAAGATTTCGGGAATCCAACCTACGAGCAGTACTTC.

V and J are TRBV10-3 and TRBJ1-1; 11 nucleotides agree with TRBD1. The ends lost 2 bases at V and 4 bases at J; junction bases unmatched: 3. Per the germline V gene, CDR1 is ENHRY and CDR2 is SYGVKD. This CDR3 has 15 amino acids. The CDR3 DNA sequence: TGTGCCATCAGTGAGGGACAGGGGGCGTCCACTGAAGCTTTCTTT. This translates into CAISEGQGASTEAFF.

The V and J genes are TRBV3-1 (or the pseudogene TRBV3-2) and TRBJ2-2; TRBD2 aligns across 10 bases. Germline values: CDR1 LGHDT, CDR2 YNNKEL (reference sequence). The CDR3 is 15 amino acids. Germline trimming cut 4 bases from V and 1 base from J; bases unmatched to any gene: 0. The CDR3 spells CASSRLAGNTGELFF. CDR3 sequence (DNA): TGTGCCAGCAGCCGACTAGCGGGGAACACCGGGGAGCTGTTTTTT.

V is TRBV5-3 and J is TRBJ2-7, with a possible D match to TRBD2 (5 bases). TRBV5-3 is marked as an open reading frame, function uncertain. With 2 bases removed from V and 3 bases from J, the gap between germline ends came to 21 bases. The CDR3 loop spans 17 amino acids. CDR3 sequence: CARSLGSRPGEDYEQYF. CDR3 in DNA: TGTGCCAGAAGCTTAGGATCTCGTCCCGGGGAAGACTACGAGCAGTACTTC.

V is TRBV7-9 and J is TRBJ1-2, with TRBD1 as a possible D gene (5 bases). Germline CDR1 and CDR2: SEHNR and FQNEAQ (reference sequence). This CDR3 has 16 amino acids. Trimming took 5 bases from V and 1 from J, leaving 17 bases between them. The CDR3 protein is CASSPEITGDNYGYTF. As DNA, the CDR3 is TGTGCCAGCAGCCCGGAGATCACAGGAGATAACTATGGCTACACCTTC.

The CDR3 sequence is CASSPDGQSNTEAFF. CDR3 bases: TGCGCCAGCAGCCCGGATGGACAGTCGAACACTGAAGCTTTCTTT. The chain joins TRBV5-1 to TRBJ1-1, with D possibly matching TRBD1 (6 bases). CDR1 is SGHRS, CDR2 YFSETQ, per germline. The CDR3 covers 15 residues. Trimming pared 4 bases from V and 1 base from J, leaving 14 bases between. The variable domain in full, with the rest retrieved from reference TRBV5-1 and TRBJ1-1, is KAGVTQTPRYLIKTRGQQVTLSCSPISGHRSVSWYQQTPGQGLQFLFEYFSETQRNKGNFPGRFSGRQFSNSRSEMNVSTLELGDSALYLCASSPDGQSNTEAFFGQGTRLTVV.

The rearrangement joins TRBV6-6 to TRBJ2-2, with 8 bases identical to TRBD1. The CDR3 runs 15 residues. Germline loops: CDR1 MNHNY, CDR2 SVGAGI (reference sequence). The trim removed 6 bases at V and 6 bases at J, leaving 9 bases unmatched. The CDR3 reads CASSPDRGGPGELFF. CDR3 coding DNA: TGTGCCAGCAGCCCCGACAGGGGAGGTCCCGGGGAGCTGTTTTTT.

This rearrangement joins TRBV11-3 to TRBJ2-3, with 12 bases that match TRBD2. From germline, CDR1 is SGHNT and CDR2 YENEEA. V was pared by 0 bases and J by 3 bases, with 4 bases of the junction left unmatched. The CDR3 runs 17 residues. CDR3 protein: CASSLESGTSGTDTQYF. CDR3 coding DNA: TGTGCCAGCAGCTTAGAATCCGGGACTAGCGGGACAGATACGCAGTATTTT.

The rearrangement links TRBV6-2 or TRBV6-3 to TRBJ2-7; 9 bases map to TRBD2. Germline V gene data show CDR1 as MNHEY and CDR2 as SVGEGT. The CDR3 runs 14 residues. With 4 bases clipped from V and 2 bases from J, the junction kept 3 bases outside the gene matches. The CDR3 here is CASSSGTSTYEQYF. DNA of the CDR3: TGTGCCAGCAGTTCGGGGACTAGCACCTACGAGCAGTACTTC.

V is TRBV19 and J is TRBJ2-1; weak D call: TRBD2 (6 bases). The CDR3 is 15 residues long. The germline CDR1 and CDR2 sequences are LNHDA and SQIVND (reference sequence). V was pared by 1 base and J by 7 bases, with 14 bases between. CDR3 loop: CASSIGTGTWNEQFF. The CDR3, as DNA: TGTGCCAGTAGTATAGGAACCGGGACTTGGAATGAGCAGTTCTTC.

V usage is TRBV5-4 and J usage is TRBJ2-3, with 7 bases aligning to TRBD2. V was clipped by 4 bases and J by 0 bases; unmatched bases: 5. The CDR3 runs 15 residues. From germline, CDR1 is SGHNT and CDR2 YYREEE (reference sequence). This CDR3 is CASSPDGGSTDTQYF. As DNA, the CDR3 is TGTGCCAGCAGCCCCGACGGGGGGAGCACAGATACGCAGTATTTT.

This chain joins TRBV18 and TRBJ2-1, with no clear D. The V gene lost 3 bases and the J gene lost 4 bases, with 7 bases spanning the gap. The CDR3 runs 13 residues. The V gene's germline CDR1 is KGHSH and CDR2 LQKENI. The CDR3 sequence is CASSPSVYNEQFF. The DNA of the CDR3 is TGTGCCAGCTCACCGTCGGTATACAATGAGCAGTTCTTC. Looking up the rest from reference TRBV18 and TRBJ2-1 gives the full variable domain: NAGVMQNPRHLVRRRGQEARLRCSPMKGHSHVYWYRQLPEEGLKFMVYLQKENIIDESGMPKERFSAEFPKEGPSILRIQQVVRGDSAAYFCASSPSVYNEQFFGPGTRLTVL.

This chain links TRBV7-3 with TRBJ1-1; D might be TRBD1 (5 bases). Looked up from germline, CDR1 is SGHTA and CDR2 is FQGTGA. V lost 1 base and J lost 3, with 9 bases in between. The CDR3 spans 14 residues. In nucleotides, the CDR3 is TGTGCCAGCAGCTTAAACCGGGGGGACACTGAAGCTTTCTTT. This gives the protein CASSLNRGDTEAFF.

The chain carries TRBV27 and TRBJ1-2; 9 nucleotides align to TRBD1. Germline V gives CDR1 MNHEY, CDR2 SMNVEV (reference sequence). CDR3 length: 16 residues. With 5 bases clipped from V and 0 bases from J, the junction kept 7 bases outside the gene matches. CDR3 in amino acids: CASSLGTGRANYGYTF. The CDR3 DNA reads TGTGCCAGCAGTCTAGGGACAGGGCGGGCTAACTATGGCTACACCTTC.

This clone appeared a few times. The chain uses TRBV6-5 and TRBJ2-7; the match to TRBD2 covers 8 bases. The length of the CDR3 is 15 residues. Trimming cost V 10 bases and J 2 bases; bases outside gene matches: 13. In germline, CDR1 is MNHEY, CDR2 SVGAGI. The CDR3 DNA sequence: TGTGCCATCCTGACCCGACTAGCGCCCCCCTACGAGCAGTACTTC. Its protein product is CAILTRLAPPYEQYF.

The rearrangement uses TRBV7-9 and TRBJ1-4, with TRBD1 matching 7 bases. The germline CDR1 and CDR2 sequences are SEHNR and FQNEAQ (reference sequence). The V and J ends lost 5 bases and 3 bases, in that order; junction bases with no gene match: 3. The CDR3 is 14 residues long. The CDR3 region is CASSLRGSNEKLFF. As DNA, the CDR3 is TGTGCCAGCAGCCTCAGGGGGTCTAATGAAAAACTGTTTTTT.